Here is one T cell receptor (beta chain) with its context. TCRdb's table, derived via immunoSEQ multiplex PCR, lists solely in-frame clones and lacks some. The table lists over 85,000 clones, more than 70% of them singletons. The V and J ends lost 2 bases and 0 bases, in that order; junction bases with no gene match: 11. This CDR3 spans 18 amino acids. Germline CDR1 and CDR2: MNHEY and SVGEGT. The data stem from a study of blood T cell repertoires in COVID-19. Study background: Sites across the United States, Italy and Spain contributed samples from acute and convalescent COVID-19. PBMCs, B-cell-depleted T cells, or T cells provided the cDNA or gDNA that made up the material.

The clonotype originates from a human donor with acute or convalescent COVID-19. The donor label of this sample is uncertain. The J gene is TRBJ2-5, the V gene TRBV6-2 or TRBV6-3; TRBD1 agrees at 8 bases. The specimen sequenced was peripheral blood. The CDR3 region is CASSYHLRTGTYQETQYF. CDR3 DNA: TGTGCCAGCAGTTACCATCTCCGGACAGGGACCTACCAAGAGACCCAGTACTTC.